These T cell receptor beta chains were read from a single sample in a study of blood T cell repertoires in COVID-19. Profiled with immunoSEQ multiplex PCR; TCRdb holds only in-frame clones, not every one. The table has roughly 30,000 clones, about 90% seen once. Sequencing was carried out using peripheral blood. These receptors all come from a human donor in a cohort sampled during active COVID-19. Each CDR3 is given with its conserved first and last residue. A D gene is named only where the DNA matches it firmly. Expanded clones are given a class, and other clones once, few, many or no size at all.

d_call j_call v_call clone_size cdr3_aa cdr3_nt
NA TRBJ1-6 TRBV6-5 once CAIKSIAGYNSPLHF TGTGCCATCAAGTCTATCGCAGGGTACAATTCACCCCTCCACTTT
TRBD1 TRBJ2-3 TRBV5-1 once CASSSTGTGGLRDTQYF TGCGCCAGCAGTTCTACGGGGACAGGGGGTTTAAGAGATACGCAGTATTTT
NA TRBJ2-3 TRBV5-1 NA CASSPLQGSDTQYF TGCGCCAGCAGCCCTCTACAGGGATCGGATACGCAGTATTTT
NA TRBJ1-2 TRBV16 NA CASSQSRGRNYGYTF TGTGCCAGCAGCCAATCACGGGGGAGGAACTATGGCTACACCTTC
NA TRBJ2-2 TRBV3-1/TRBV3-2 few CASSFRTGELFF TGTGCCAGCAGTTTCAGGACCGGGGAGCTGTTTTTT
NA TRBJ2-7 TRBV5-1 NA CASSFGGERNEQYF TGCGCCAGCAGCTTCGGTGGGGAGAGGAACGAGCAGTACTTC
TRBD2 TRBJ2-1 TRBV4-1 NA CASSQTSGGRSYNEQFF TGCGCCAGCAGCCAAACTAGCGGGGGCCGCTCCTACAATGAGCAGTTCTTC
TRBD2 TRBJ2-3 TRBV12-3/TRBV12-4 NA CASSLGTRSYF TGTGCCAGCAGTTTAGGGACTAGGTCGTATTTT
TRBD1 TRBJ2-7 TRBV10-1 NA CASSRDSYYEQYF TGCGCCAGCAGTCGGGACAGCTACTACGAGCAGTACTTC
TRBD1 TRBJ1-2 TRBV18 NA CASSPMVGTDYGYTF TGTGCCAGCTCACCCATGGTCGGGACAGACTATGGCTACACCTTC
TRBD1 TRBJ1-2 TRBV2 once CASRGTGQRYGYTF TGTGCCAGCAGGGGGACGGGACAGAGGTATGGCTACACCTTC
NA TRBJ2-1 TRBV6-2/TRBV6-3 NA CASSYGAGALREQFF TGTGCCAGCAGTTACGGGGCGGGGGCCTTGCGGGAGCAGTTCTTC
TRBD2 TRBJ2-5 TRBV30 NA CAWSDQRGGQVETQYF TGTGCCTGGAGTGACCAGCGGGGGGGCCAGGTAGAGACCCAGTACTTC
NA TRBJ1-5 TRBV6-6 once CASGPGDHSNQPQHF TGTGCCAGCGGTCCCGGAGATCATAGCAATCAGCCCCAGCATTTT
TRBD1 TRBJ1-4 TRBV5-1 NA CASSPGTGGEGEKLFF TGCGCCAGCTCACCCGGGACAGGGGGCGAAGGTGAAAAACTGTTTTTT
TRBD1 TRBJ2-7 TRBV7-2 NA CASSLGQVTYEQYF TGTGCCAGCAGCCTAGGACAGGTAACCTACGAGCAGTACTTC
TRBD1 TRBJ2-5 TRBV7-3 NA CASSAGTGVQETQYF TGTGCCAGCAGCGCCGGGACAGGAGTACAAGAGACCCAGTACTTC
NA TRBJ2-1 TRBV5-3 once CARSWNGGLTNEQFF TGTGCCAGAAGCTGGAATGGGGGCCTAACTAATGAGCAGTTCTTC
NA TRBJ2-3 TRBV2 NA CASMGQGADTQYF TGTGCCAGCATGGGGCAGGGCGCAGATACGCAGTATTTT
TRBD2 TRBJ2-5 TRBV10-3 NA CAISVSGGPRETQYF TGTGCCATCAGTGTTAGCGGGGGGCCGAGGGAGACCCAGTACTTC
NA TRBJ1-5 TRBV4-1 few CASSGGIGPQHF TGCGCCAGCAGCGGGGGGATTGGGCCCCAGCATTTT
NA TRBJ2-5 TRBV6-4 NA CASSDSMLAGCQETQYF TGTGCCAGCAGTGACTCAATGCTAGCTGGTTGCCAAGAGACCCAGTACTTC
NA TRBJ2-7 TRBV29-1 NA CSARLGAGSYEQYF TGCAGCGCCCGGCTGGGGGCGGGCTCCTACGAGCAGTACTTC
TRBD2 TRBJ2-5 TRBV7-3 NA CASSLNSGGQETQYF TGTGCCAGCAGCTTAAATAGCGGGGGACAAGAGACCCAGTACTTC
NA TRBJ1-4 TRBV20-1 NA CSASGGGEKLFF TGCAGTGCTAGTGGGGGGGGTGAAAAACTGTTTTTT
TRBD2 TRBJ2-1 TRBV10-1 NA CASSETLAGGHEQFF TGCGCCAGCAGTGAGACCCTAGCGGGGGGGCATGAGCAGTTCTTC
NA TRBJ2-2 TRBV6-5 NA CASSWARGAPGELFF TGTGCCAGCAGTTGGGCCCGGGGGGCCCCCGGGGAGCTGTTTTTT
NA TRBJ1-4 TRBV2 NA CASTLGGVVSEKLFF TGTGCCAGCACCCTGGGAGGGGTTGTGAGTGAAAAACTGTTTTTT
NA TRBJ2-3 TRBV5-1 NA CASSPRDLEDTQYF TGCGCCAGCAGCCCCCGGGACTTGGAAGATACGCAGTATTTT
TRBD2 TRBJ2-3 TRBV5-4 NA CASSPSGDRGVDTQYF TGTGCCAGCAGCCCTAGCGGGGACCGCGGGGTAGATACGCAGTATTTT
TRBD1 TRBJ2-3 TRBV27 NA CASRKQTGGRADTQYF TGTGCCAGCAGAAAGCAGACAGGGGGCAGGGCAGATACGCAGTATTTT
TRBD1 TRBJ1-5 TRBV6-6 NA CASSSGTALYQPQHF TGTGCCAGCAGCTCCGGGACAGCCCTGTATCAGCCCCAGCATTTT
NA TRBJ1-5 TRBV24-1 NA CATSEAQLGQWQPQHF TGTGCCACCAGTGAGGCACAGCTTGGGCAGTGGCAGCCCCAGCATTTT
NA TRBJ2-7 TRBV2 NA CASSALLVGVSRDKNEQYF TGTGCCAGCAGCGCCCTCTTGGTTGGTGTGTCCAGGGACAAGAACGAGCAGTACTTC
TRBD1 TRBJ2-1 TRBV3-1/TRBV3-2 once CASSQADRSVF TGTGCCAGCAGCCAGGCGGACAGGTCGGTCTTC
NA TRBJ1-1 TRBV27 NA CASSVGTGILNTEAFF TGTGCCAGCAGTGTGGGGACTGGTATTCTGAACACTGAAGCTTTCTTT
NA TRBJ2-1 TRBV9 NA CASSVTSGYNEQFF TGTGCCAGCAGCGTAACCAGCGGATACAATGAGCAGTTCTTC
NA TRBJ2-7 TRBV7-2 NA CASSLARLYEQYF TGTGCCAGCAGCTTAGCTAGACTCTACGAGCAGTACTTC
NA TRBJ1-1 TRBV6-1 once CASSEARGLGTGAFF TGTGCCAGCAGTGAAGCTCGGGGGTTAGGGACTGGTGCTTTCTTT
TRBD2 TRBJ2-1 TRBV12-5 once CASGSSGGAGNEQFF TGTGCTAGTGGGTCGAGCGGGGGGGCCGGCAATGAGCAGTTCTTC
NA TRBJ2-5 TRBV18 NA CASSPEETQYF TGTGCCAGCTCACCAGAGGAGACCCAGTACTTC
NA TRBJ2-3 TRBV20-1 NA CSAGVTDTQYF TGCAGTGCAGGAGTAACAGATACGCAGTATTTT
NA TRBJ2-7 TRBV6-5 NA CASSYQRLSSYEQYF TGTGCCAGCAGTTACCAAAGACTTAGCTCCTACGAGCAGTACTTC
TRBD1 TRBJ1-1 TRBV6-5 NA CASSYGQEMNTEAFF TGTGCCAGCAGTTATGGACAGGAAATGAACACTGAAGCTTTCTTT
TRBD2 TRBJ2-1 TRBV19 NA CASSKGTSGGLSEQFF TGTGCCAGTAGTAAAGGGACTAGCGGGGGGTTATCTGAGCAGTTCTTC
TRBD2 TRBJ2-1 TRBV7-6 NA CASSRSGGDDNEQFF TGTGCCAGCAGCCGATCGGGGGGGGACGACAATGAGCAGTTCTTC
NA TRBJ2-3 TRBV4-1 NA CASSQEGTSNTDTQYF TGCGCCAGCAGCCAAGAAGGGACTTCCAACACAGATACGCAGTATTTT
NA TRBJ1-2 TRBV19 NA CATAQAGGPYGYTF TGTGCCACTGCACAAGCCGGGGGTCCCTATGGCTACACCTTC
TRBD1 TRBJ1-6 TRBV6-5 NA CASSYSIGTGSSPLHF TGTGCCAGCAGTTACTCGATCGGGACAGGGAGTTCACCCCTCCACTTT
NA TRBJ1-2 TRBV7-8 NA CASSFRVDIVDGYTF TGTGCCAGCAGCTTCCGGGTGGACATTGTAGATGGCTACACCTTC
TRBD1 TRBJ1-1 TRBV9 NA CASSATGGRTEAFF TGTGCCAGCAGCGCGACAGGGGGTCGAACTGAAGCTTTCTTT
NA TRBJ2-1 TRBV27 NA CASSFSDPIYNEQFF TGTGCCAGCAGTTTTAGCGATCCGATCTACAATGAGCAGTTCTTC
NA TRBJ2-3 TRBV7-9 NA CASSLTGTDTQYF TGTGCCAGCAGCTTAACCGGGACAGATACGCAGTATTTT